This TCR beta chain is from a study of T cell changes during pregnancy in multiple sclerosis. The method was immunoSEQ multiplex PCR; TCRdb's version includes in-frame clones alone and lacks a portion of them. The repertoire holds about 44,000 clones, with 80% to 95% as singletons. This TCR was recovered from a female donor with multiple sclerosis, enrolled in a pregnancy study. The sample consisted of CD4+ T cells from peripheral blood mononuclear cells, taken before pregnancy.

The CDR3 reads CASSTDGGSYEQYF. The CDR3 nucleotides are TGCGCCAGCAGCACTGACGGCGGGTCCTACGAGCAGTACTTC. This chain links TRBV5-1 with TRBJ2-7; possible D gene TRBD2, 5 bases. Trimming shortened V by 4 bases and J by 1 base, and 12 bases separated the two germline ends. CDR3 size: 14 residues. CDR1 is SGHRS and CDR2 is YFSETQ in the germline V gene.